This T cell receptor (beta chain) was found in a study of T cell responses to AZD1222 COVID-19 vaccine. General study findings and limits: Repertoire sampling was restricted to post-peak T cell response timepoints. Nearly half of spike-specific TCRs reportedly go after variant regions that carry no mutations. Just a handful of AZD1222 recipients tested seropositive at baseline.

Libraries were prepared by immunoSEQ multiplex PCR; TCRdb keeps only in-frame clonotypes and omits some of them. This sample has approximately 150,000 clones, with under 95% found just once. Worth noting for this clone: Its antigen is not identified.

Looked up from germline, CDR1 is SGHDT and CDR2 is YYEEEE. This CDR3 comprises 14 residues. V gave up 2 bases and J gave up 8 bases; unmatched junction bases: 2. The chain recombines TRBV5-6 with TRBJ2-1, with TRBD2 matching over 12 bases. The clonotype was recovered from an adult in good health. The specimen was peripheral blood, collected on day 0 of AZD1222 vaccination. The CDR3 nucleotides are TGTGCCAGCAGCTTCCCTAGCGGGAGGGATGAGCAGTTCTTC. This gives the protein CASSFPSGRDEQFF.